The source of this TCR beta chain is a study of PD-1 blockade in classical Hodgkin lymphoma. Study-level results: Complete responders had baseline diversity similar to newly diagnosed patients. Newly diagnosed patients were reported to exhibit reduced baseline TCR diversity relative to healthy donors.

Relapses following autologous stem cell transplantation were seen in all patients, with brentuximab vedotin exposure varying. The study recorded best responses of complete response, partial response or progressive disease. The CDR3 runs 13 residues. Trimming removed 5 bases from V and 5 bases from J, with 12 bases in between. The germline gives CDR1 SGHVS, CDR2 FNYEAQ. Concerning this clone: Its antigen is unknown.

Sequencing was performed with immunoSEQ multiplex PCR; in TCRdb, only in-frame clones are kept and a portion is missing. The repertoire holds nearly 60,000 clones, with under 95% as singletons. The clonotype originates from a human donor with classical Hodgkin lymphoma. This chain links TRBV7-6 with TRBJ2-5; D may be TRBD2 (6 bases). This sample comprised peripheral blood mononuclear cells (PBMCs), obtained before the second cycle of nivolumab. DNA of the CDR3: TGTGCCAGCAGCCGAGGGGAGGAGGAGACCCAGTACTTC. It yields the protein CASSRGEEETQYF.